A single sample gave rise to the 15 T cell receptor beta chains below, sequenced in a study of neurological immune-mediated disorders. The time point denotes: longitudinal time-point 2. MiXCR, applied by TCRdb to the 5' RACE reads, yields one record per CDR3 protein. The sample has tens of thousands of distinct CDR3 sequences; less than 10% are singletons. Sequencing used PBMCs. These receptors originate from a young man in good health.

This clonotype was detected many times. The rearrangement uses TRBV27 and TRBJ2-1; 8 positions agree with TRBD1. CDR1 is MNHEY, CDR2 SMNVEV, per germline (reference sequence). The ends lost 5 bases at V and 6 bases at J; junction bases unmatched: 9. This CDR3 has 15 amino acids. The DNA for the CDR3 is TGTGCCAGCAGTACACCGGGACAGGCTATCAATGAGCAGTTCTTC. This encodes CASSTPGQAINEQFF.

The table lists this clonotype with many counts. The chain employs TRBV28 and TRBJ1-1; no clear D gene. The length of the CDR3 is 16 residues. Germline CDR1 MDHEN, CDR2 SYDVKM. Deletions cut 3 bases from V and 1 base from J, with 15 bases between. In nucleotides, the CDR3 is TGTGCCAGCAGTTTCCGGGCGGGGATTCCGAACACTGAAGCTTTCTTT. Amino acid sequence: CASSFRAGIPNTEAFF.

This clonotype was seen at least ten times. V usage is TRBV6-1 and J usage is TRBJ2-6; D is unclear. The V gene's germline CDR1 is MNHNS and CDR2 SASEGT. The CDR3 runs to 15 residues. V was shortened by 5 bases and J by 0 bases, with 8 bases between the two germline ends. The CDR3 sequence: CASSKESSGANVLTF. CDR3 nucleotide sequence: TGTGCCAGCAGTAAGGAGAGCTCTGGGGCCAACGTCCTGACTTTC.

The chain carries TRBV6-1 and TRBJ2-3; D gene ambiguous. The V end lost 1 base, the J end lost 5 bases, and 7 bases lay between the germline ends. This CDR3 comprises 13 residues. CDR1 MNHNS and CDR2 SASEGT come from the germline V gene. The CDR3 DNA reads TGTGCCAGCAGTGAAGACGGAGTAGATACGCAGTATTTT. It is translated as CASSEDGVDTQYF.

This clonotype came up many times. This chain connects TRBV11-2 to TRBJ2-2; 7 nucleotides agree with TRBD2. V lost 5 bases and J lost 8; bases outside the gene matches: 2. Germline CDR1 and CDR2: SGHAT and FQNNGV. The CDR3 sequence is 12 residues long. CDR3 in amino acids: CASSRGEGELFF. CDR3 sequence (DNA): TGTGCCAGCAGCCGGGGGGAGGGGGAGCTGTTTTTT.

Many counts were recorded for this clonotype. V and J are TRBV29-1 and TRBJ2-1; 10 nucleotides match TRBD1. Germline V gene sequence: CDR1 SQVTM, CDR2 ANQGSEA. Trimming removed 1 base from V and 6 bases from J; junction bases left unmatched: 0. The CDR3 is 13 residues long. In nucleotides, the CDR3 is TGCAGCGTTGAAGGGACAGGGGGCAATGAGCAGTTCTTC. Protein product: CSVEGTGGNEQFF.

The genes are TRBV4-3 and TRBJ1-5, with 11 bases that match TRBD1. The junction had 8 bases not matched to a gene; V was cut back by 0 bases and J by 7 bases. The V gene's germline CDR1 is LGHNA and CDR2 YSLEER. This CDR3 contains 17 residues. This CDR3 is CASSQDLDGTGGQPQHF. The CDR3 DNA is TGCGCCAGCAGCCAAGATCTTGATGGGACAGGGGGACAGCCCCAGCATTTT.

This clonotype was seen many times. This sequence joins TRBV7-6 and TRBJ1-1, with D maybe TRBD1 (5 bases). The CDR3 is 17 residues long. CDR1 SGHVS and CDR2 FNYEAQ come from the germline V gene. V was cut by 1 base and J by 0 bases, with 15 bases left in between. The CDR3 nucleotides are TGTGCCAGCAGCTTAGTACCAGCCAGGGAGATGAACACTGAAGCTTTCTTT. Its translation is CASSLVPAREMNTEAFF.

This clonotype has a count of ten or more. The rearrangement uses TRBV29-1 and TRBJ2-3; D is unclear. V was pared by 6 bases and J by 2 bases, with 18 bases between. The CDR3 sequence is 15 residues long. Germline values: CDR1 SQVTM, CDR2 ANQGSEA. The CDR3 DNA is TGCAGCGTCCTGGACGGTTACCAGCTCACAGATACGCAGTATTTT. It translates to CSVLDGYQLTDTQYF.

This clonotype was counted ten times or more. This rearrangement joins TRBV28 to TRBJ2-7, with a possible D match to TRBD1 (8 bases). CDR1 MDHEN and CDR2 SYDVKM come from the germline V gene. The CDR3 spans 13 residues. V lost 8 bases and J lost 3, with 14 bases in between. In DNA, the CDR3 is TGTGCCAGCTATAACAGGGGGGGCTACGAGCAGTACTTC. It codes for CASYNRGGYEQYF.

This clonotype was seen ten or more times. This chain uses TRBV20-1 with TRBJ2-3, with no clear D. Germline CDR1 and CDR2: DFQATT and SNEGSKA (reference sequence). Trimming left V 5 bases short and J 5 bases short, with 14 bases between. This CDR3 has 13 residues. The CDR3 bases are TGCAGTGCTGGAGTACCGTTCGGAGATACGCAGTATTTT. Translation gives CSAGVPFGDTQYF.

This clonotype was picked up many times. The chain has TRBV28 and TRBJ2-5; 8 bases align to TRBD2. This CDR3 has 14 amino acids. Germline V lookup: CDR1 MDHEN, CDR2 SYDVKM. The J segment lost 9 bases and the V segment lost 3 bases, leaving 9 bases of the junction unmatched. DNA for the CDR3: TGTGCCAGCAGTTTGACGGGGGGACTAGGGGCCCAGTACTTC. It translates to CASSLTGGLGAQYF.

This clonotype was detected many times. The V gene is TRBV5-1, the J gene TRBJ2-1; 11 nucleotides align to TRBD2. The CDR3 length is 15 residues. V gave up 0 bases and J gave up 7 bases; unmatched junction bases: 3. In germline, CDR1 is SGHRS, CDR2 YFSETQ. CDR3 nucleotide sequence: TGCGCCAGCAGCTTGGCCGGGACTAGCGGAAATGAGCAGTTCTTC. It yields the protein CASSLAGTSGNEQFF.

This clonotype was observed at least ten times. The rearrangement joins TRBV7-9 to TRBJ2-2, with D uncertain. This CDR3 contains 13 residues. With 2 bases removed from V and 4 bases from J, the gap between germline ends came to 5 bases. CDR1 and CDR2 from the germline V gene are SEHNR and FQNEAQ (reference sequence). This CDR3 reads CASSLKGTGELFF. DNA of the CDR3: TGTGCCAGCAGCTTAAAGGGCACCGGGGAGCTGTTTTTT.

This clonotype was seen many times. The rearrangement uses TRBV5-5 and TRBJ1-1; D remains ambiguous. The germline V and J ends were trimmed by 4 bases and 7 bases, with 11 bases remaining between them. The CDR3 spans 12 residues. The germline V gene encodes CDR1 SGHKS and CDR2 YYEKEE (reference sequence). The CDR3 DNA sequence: TGTGCCAGCAGCCCAGCGCCGATTGAAGCTTTCTTT. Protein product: CASSPAPIEAFF. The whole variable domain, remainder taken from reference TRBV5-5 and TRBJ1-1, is DAGVTQSPTHLIKTRGQQVTLRCSPISGHKSVSWYQQVLGQGPQFIFQYYEKEERGRGNFPDRFSARQFPNYSSELNVNALLLGDSALYLCASSPAPIEAFFGQGTRLTVV.